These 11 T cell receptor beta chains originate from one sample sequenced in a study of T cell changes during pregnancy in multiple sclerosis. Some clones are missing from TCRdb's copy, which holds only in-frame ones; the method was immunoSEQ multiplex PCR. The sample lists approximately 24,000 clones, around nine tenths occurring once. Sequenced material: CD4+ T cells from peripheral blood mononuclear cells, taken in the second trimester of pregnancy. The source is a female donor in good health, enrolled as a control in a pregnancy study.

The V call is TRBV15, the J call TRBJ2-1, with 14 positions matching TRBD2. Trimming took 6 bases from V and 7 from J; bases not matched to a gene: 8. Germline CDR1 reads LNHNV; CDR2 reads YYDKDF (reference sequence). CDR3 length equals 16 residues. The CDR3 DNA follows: TGTGCCACCAGTAAGAACAGACTAGCGGGAGGGAATGAGCAGTTCTTC. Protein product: CATSKNRLAGGNEQFF.

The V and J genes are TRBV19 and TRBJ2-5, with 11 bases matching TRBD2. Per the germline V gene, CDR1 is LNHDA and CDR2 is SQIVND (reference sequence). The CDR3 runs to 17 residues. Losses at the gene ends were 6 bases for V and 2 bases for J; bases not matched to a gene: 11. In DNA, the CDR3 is TGTGCCAGTAGGATCCGGGCTAGCGGGGGGCAACAAGAGACCCAGTACTTC. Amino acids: CASRIRASGGQQETQYF.

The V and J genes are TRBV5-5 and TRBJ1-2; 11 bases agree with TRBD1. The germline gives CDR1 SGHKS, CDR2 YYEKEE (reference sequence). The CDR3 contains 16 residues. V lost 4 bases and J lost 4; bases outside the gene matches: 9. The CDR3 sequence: CASSLMDRGLRYGYTF. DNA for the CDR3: TGTGCCAGCAGCCTTATGGACAGGGGGCTTCGCTATGGCTACACCTTC.

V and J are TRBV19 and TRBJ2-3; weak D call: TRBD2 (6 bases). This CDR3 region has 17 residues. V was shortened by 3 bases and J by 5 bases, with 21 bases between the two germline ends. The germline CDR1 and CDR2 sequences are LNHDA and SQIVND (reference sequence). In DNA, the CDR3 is TGTGCCAGTAGTATCAAACGGGACGCATTGGGGGGAGATACGCAGTATTTT. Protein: CASSIKRDALGGDTQYF. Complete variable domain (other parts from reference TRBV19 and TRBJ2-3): DGGITQSPKYLFRKEGQNVTLSCEQNLNHDAMYWYRQDPGQGLRLIYYSQIVNDFQKGDIAEGYSVSREKKESFPLTVTSAQKNPTAFYLCASSIKRDALGGDTQYFGPGTRLTVL.

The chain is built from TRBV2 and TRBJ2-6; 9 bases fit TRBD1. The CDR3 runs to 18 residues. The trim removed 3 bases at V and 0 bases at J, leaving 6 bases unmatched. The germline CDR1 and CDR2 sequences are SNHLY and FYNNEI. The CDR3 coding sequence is TGTGCCAGCAGTGAGCTCGGGACAGGGTACTCTGGGGCCAACGTCCTGACTTTC. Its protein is CASSELGTGYSGANVLTF.

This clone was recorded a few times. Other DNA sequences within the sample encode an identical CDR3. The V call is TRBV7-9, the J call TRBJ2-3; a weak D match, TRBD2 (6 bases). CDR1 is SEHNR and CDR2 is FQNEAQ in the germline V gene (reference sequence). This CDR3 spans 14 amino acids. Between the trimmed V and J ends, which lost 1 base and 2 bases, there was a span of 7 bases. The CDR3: CASSLGDSTDTQYF. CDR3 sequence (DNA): TGTGCCAGCAGCTTAGGGGACTCCACAGATACGCAGTATTTT.

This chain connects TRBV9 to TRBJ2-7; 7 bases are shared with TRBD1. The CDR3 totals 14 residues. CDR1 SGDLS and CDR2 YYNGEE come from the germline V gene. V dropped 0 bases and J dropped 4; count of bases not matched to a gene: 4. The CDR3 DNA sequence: TGTGCCAGCAGCGTAGGTGGGACAGATTACGAGCAGTACTTC. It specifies CASSVGGTDYEQYF. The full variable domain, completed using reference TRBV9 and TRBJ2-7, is DSGVTQTPKHLITATGQRVTLRCSPRSGDLSVYWYQQSLDQGLQFLIQYYNGEERAKGNILERFSAQQFPDLHSELNLSSLELGDSALYFCASSVGGTDYEQYFGPGTRLTVT.

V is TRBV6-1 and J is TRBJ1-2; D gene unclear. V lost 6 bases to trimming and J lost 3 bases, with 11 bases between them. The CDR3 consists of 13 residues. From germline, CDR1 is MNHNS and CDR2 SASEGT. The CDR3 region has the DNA TGTGCCAGCAGCATTGACTATGACTATGGCTACACCTTC. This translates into CASSIDYDYGYTF.

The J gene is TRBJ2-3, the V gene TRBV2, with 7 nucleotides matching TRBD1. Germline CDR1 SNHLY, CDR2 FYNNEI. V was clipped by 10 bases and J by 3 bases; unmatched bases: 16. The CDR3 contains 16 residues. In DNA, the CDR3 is TGTGCCACCCAATTCCTCCCACAGGGGTTAACAGATACGCAGTATTTT. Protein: CATQFLPQGLTDTQYF.

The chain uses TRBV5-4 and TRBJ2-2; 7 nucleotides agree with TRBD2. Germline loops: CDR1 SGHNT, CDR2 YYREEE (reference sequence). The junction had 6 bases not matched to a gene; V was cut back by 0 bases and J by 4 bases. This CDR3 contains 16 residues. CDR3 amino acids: CASSLGLAGLTGELFF. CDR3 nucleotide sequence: TGTGCCAGCAGCTTGGGGTTAGCGGGCCTCACCGGGGAGCTGTTTTTT.

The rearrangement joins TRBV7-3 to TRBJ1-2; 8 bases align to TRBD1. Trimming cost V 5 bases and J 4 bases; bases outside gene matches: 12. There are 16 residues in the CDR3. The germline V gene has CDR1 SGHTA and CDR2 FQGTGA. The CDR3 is CASSRGTGPLLYGYTF. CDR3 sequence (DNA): TGTGCCAGCAGCCGGGGGACAGGCCCGCTCCTCTATGGCTACACCTTC.